This T cell receptor (beta chain) is drawn from a study of T-cell memory formation after mild COVID-19. Study results and caveats: Among CD4+ contracting clones, most were CM and EM, and CD8+ ones EMRA.

TCRdb used MiXCR to reprocess the 5' RACE reads, holding one entry per CDR3 protein. Among about 450,000 distinct CDR3 sequences, less than 25% were seen once, and the ten largest hold over 10%. The germline gives CDR1 SGHRS, CDR2 YFSETQ. This CDR3 contains 15 residues. With 0 bases removed from V and 4 bases from J, the gap between germline ends came to 10 bases. Note on this clonotype: The antigen is unknown.

The origin of this receptor is an adult woman who had mild COVID-19 (a few samples of this study predate the infection). Cell type and time point are not known. The rearrangement links TRBV5-1 to TRBJ2-2, with D perhaps TRBD2 (6 bases). Sequencing input: PBMCs or a T cell subset sorted from them (not recorded which). The CDR3 region has the DNA TGCGCCAGCAGCTTGGCCTTGGAGGGCACCGGGGAGCTGTTTTTT. This sequence encodes CASSLALEGTGELFF.